The present T cell receptor (beta chain) was sequenced within a study of shared clonotypes between healthy human individuals. This CDR3 has 16 residues. Germline trimming cut 0 bases from V and 8 bases from J; bases unmatched to any gene: 5. Germline V gene data show CDR1 as LGHNA and CDR2 as YNFKEQ. The repertoire was sequenced with immunoSEQ multiplex PCR; TCRdb's copy has only in-frame clones and lacks some. The repertoire holds roughly 410,000 clones, with about 96% as singletons. The specimen sequenced was memory CD8+ T cells sorted from blood. Subset of the sample: CD45RO+ cells pooled with CCR7-negative TemRA cells. The rearrangement links TRBV4-2 to TRBJ2-1; TRBD2 aligns across 12 bases. This TCR came from a man younger than 45 in good health. The CDR3 region is CASSQDGLAGFDEQFF. The CDR3 DNA is TGTGCCAGCAGCCAAGACGGACTAGCGGGATTCGATGAGCAGTTCTTC.